Listed here is a single T cell receptor (beta chain). What it binds is unknown. This sample stems from a study of cytomegalovirus exposure and HLA in healthy donors. Findings and limits, study-wide: Immune exposure data for these donors was limited to CMV serostatus. It was confirmed in vitro that a few of the CMV-associated chains were specific for CMV antigens. The authors later found TCR association rates varying by HLA locus, with DRB1 most and HLA-C fewest.

The PCR had 60 Vbeta and 13 Jbeta primers. Original processing notes: About 11 million of the roughly 77 million unique TCR beta chains counted in a later analysis were shared. Some clones are missing from TCRdb's copy, which holds only in-frame ones; the method was immunoSEQ multiplex PCR. Clone size and the V and J calls come from that table; the DNA yielded D and trimming. The sample lists roughly 180,000 clones, almost 80% occurring once. The sequence came from a man aged 25 to 40 in good health and CMV-seronegative. The sequenced sample was PBMCs.

The CDR3 region is CASSLGQGAQQPQHF. The DNA for the CDR3 is TGTGCCAGCAGCTTGGGACAGGGGGCCCAGCAGCCCCAGCATTTT. The rearrangement uses TRBV28 and TRBJ1-5, with TRBD1 matching over 12 bases. V trimming: 6 bases; J trimming: 7 bases; junction bases outside the gene matches: 7. Germline CDR1 and CDR2: MDHEN and SYDVKM. The CDR3 contains 15 residues. Variable domain in full (rest from reference TRBV28 and TRBJ1-5): DVKVTQSSRYLVKRTGEKVFLECVQDMDHENMFWYRQDPGLGLRLIYFSYDVKMKEKGDIPEGYSVSREKKERFSLILESASTNQTSMYLCASSLGQGAQQPQHFGDGTRLSIL.